This T cell receptor (beta chain) was profiled in a study of regulatory T cells in long-lasting Graves disease. V was pared by 8 bases and J by 5 bases, with 18 bases between. Germline lookup yields CDR1 DFQATT and CDR2 SNEGSKA (reference sequence). The CDR3 is 13 residues long. Construction of the TCR beta libraries employed iRepertoire HTBI primers in conjunction with Arm-PCR of CDR3 regions. Per the original data handling: The identification of roughly 62 TRBV and some 13 TRBJ segments was made across samples. TCRdb fed the multiplex PCR reads into MiXCR, producing one record per CDR3 protein. V and J calls and clone size were set by TCRdb, not the authors. This sample has over 350,000 distinct CDR3 sequences, with less than 25% found just once. Time point denoted: persistent/refractory GD, antithyroid drugs over 5 years with positive TRAb. PBMCs provided the RNA from which the TCR library was made.

This clonotype has a count of ten or more. The V and J genes are TRBV20-1 and TRBJ1-1; weak D call: TRBD1 (5 bases). The sample consisted of peripheral blood mononuclear cells (PBMCs), taken when the disease was refractory, from a patient treated with antithyroid drugs. This sequence was found in a female donor with Graves disease. CDR3 bases: TGCAGTCTACAAGGTTTTGGGGGAACTGAAGCTTTCTTT. This codes for CSLQGFGGTEAFF.